These T cell receptor beta chains were read from a single sample in a study of cytomegalovirus exposure and HLA in healthy donors. The table came from immunoSEQ multiplex PCR; TCRdb's copy has only in-frame clones and leaves some out. Found here are fewer than 250,000 clones, 70% to 90% of them singletons; the top ten hold roughly 3.1%. Specimen: PBMCs. The origin of the receptors is a man between 25 and 39 years old in good health and CMV-seronegative. The conserved cysteine and the conserved F or W are not part of the CDR3 here.

J: TRBJ1-1; V: TRBV18; CDR3: ASSTQGGGTEAF
J: TRBJ2-1; V: TRBV27; CDR3: ASRTSGGPYNEQF
J: TRBJ1-5; V: TRBV18; CDR3: ASSIGGAQH
J: TRBJ2-5; V: TRBV5-4; CDR3: ASSLSVASGTQETQY
J: TRBJ1-2; V: TRBV7-8; CDR3: ASSSSLQAEFLNYGYT
J: TRBJ2-1; V: TRBV7-9; CDR3: ASSLSLIGGGNNEQF
J: TRBJ1-5; V: TRBV28; CDR3: ASSLNQPQH
J: TRBJ1-1; V: TRBV18; CDR3: ASSPVSGGINTEAF
J: TRBJ1-3; V: TRBV27; CDR3: ASSRGQGSGNTIY
J: TRBJ2-5; V: TRBV7-9; CDR3: ASSFGGGTETQY
J: TRBJ1-2; V: TRBV11-2; CDR3: ASSLDPSMEGAGGYT
J: TRBJ1-5; V: TRBV4-1; CDR3: ASSQVGNQPQH
J: TRBJ1-2; V: TRBV6-5; CDR3: ASSSTPEQGLRGYT
J: TRBJ1-2; V: TRBV9; CDR3: ASSSSGGYGYT
J: TRBJ1-2; V: TRBV19; CDR3: ASTDTDYGYT
J: TRBJ2-7; V: TRBV19; CDR3: ASSIWGGPYEQY
J: TRBJ1-1; V: TRBV6-1; CDR3: ASSEGTGLAAF
J: TRBJ2-3; V: TRBV27; CDR3: ASSSPAGATDTQY
J: TRBJ1-2; V: TRBV29-1; CDR3: SVDAGANGYT
J: TRBJ1-3; V: TRBV10-2; CDR3: ASSEAYRGPGNTIY
J: TRBJ1-3; V: TRBV4-1; CDR3: ASSQVFNRDSGNTIY
J: TRBJ1-2; V: TRBV5-6; CDR3: ASSRDSLYGYT
J: TRBJ1-1; V: TRBV10-2; CDR3: ASRREGVGNTEAF
J: TRBJ1-4; V: TRBV10-2; CDR3: ASSGQGESEKLF
J: TRBJ1-2; V: TRBV14; CDR3: ASSQHRGEYGYT
J: TRBJ2-1; V: TRBV19; CDR3: ASSPGTAHNEQF
J: TRBJ2-5; V: TRBV15; CDR3: ATSTMTGGETQY
J: -; V: TRBV7-9; CDR3: ASSPGLNYEQY
J: TRBJ1-2; V: TRBV5-4; CDR3: ASSLAGVRNYGYT